This T cell receptor (beta chain) was retrieved from a study of T cell responses to AZD1222 COVID-19 vaccine. Study-level findings and limits: Recipients of AZD1222 seropositive at baseline numbered only 5 to 7. Repertoire sampling occurred only after the peak T cell response. Elevations in Spike-specific TCR breadth and depth followed administration of two AZD1222 doses. Most donors were white British and more were female, and clonal diversity was possibly underestimated.

The data were produced by immunoSEQ multiplex PCR, yet TCRdb's version contains in-frame clones alone and is incomplete. This sample lists under 150,000 clones; its ten largest clones have 2% to 2.5%. Worth noting for this clone: Its antigen is still unknown.

The CDR3 is 15 residues long. Germline V gene lookup returns CDR1 MNHEY and CDR2 SVGEGT. V lost 2 bases and J 1 base, leaving 12 bases between the germline ends. This rearrangement joins TRBV6-2 or TRBV6-3 to TRBJ2-7, with D possibly being TRBD1 (7 bases). The receptor's source is an adult in good health. The specimen was peripheral blood. CDR3 sequence: CASSYGGTASYEQYF. Here the CDR3 DNA reads TGTGCCAGCAGTTACGGCGGGACAGCGTCCTACGAGCAGTACTTC.